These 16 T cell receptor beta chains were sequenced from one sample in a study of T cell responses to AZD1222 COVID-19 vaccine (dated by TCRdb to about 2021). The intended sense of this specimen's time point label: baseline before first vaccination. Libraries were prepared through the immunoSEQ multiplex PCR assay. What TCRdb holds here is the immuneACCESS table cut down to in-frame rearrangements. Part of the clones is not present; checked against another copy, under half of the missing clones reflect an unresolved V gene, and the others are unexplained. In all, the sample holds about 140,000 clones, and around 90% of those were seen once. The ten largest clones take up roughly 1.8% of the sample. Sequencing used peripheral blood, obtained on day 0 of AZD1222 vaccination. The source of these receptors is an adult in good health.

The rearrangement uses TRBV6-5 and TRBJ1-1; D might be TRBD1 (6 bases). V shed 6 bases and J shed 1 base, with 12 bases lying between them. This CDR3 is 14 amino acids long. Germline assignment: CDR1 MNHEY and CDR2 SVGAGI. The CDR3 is CASRPQGTNTEAFF. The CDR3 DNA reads TGTGCCAGCAGGCCTCAGGGGACGAACACTGAAGCTTTCTTT.

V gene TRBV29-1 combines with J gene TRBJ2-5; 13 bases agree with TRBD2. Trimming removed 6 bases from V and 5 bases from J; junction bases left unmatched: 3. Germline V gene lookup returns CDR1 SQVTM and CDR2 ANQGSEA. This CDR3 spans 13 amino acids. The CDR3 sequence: CSVVTSGGETQYF. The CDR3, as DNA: TGCAGCGTAGTGACTAGCGGGGGGGAGACCCAGTACTTC.

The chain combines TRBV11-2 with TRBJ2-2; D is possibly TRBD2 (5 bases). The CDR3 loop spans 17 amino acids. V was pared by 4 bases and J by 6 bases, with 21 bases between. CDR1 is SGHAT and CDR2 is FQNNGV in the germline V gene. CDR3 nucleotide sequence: TGTGCCAGCAGCTGGACTCAGGTTGCCCCTCGTCCCGGGGAGCTGTTTTTT. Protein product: CASSWTQVAPRPGELFF. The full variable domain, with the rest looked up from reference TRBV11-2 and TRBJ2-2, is EAGVAQSPRYKIIEKRQSVAFWCNPISGHATLYWYQQILGQGPKLLIQFQNNGVVDDSQLPKDRFSAERLKGVDSTLKIQPAKLEDSAVYLCASSWTQVAPRPGELFFGEGSRLTVL.

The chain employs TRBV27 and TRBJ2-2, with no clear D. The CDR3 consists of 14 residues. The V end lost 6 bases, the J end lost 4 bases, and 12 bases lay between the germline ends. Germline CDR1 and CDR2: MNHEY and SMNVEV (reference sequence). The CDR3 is CASSSRVSTGELFF. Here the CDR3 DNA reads TGTGCCAGCAGCTCCCGAGTCAGCACCGGGGAGCTGTTTTTT.

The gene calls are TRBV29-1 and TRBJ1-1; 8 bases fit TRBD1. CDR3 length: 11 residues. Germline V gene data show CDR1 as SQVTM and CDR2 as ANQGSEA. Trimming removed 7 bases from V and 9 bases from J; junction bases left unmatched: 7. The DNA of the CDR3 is TGCAGCGCCCGATCAGGGGGCCAAGCTTTCTTT. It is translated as CSARSGGQAFF. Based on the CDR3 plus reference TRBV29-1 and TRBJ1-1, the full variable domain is SAVISQKPSRDICQRGTSLTIQCQVDSQVTMMFWYRQQPGQSLTLIATANQGSEATYESGFVIDKFPISRPNLTFSTLTVSNMSPEDSSIYLCSARSGGQAFFGQGTRLTVV.

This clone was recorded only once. For the CDR3, the DNA is TGTGCCAGCAGTTACGAAGGCGGGGGCGGTGGCTATGGCTACACCTTC. Translation gives CASSYEGGGGGYGYTF. The chain combines TRBV6-5 with TRBJ1-2; D perhaps matches TRBD1 (6 bases). CDR1 is MNHEY, CDR2 SVGAGI, per germline. V lost 2 bases, J lost 4 bases, and 17 bases lay in between. CDR3 size: 16 residues.

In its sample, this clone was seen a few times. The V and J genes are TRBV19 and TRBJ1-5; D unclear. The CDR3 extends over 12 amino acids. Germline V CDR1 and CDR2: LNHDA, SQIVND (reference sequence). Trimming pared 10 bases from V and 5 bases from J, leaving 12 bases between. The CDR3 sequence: CATMERDQPQHF. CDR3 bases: TGTGCCACCATGGAAAGGGATCAGCCCCAGCATTTT. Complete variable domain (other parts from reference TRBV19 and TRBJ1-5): DGGITQSPKYLFRKEGQNVTLSCEQNLNHDAMYWYRQDPGQGLRLIYYSQIVNDFQKGDIAEGYSVSREKKESFPLTVTSAQKNPTAFYLCATMERDQPQHFGDGTRLSIL.

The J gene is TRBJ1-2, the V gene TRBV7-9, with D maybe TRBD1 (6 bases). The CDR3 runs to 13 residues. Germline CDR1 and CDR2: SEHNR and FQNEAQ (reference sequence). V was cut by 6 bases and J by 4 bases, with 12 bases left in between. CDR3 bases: TGTGCCAGCAGGTCAGGGGCGGTCTATGGCTACACCTTC. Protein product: CASRSGAVYGYTF. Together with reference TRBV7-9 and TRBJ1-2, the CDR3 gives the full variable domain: DTGVSQNPRHKITKRGQNVTFRCDPISEHNRLYWYRQTLGQGPEFLTYFQNEAQLEKSRLLSDRFSAERPKGSFSTLEIQRTEQGDSAMYLCASRSGAVYGYTFGSGTRLTVV.

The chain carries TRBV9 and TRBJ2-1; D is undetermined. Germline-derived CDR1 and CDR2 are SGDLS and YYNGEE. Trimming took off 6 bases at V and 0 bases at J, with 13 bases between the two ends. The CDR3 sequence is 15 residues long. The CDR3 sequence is CASTKLSTSYNEQFF. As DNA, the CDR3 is TGTGCCAGCACCAAACTTTCTACCTCCTACAATGAGCAGTTCTTC.

This chain's CDR3 is CATSDPIHRVLGNTIYF. The CDR3 DNA reads as TGTGCCACCAGTGATCCCATACACAGGGTCTTAGGAAACACCATATATTTT. The genes are TRBV24-1 and TRBJ1-3; a weak D match, TRBD1 (6 bases). This CDR3 spans 17 amino acids. V gave up 3 bases and J gave up 4 bases, with 18 bases separating them. Germline-derived CDR1 and CDR2 are KGHDR and SFDVKD.

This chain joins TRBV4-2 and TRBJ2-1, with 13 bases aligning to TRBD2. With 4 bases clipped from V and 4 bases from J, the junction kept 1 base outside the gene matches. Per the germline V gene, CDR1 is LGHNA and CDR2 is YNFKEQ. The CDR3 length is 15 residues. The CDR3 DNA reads TGTGCCAGCAGCCTGGGACTAGCGGGGTACAATGAGCAGTTCTTC. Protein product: CASSLGLAGYNEQFF.

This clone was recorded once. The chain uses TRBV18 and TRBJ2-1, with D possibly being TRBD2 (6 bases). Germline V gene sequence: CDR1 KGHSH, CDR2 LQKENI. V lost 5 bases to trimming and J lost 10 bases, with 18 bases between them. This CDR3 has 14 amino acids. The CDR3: CASSERLGELEQFF. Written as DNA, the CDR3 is TGTGCCAGCTCAGAGCGACTAGGGGAACTGGAGCAGTTCTTC.

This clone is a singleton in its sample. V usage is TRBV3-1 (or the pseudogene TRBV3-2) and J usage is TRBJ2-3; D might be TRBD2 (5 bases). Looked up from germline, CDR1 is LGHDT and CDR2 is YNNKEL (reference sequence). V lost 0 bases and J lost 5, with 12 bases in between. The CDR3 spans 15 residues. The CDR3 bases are TGTGCCAGCAGCCAAGATGAGAGGGAGAGAGATACGCAGTATTTT. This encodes CASSQDERERDTQYF.

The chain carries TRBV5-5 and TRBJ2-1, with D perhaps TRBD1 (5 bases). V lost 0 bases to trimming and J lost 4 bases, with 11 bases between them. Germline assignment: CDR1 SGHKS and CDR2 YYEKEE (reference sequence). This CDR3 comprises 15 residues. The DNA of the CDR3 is TGTGCCAGCAGCTTGGAAGGGGCGCGGTACAATGAGCAGTTCTTC. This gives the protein CASSLEGARYNEQFF.

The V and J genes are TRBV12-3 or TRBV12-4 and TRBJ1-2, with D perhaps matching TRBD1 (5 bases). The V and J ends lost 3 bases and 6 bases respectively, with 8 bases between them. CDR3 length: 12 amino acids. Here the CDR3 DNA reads TGTGCCAGCAGTTTTGGGGACCATGGCTACACCTTC. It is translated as CASSFGDHGYTF.

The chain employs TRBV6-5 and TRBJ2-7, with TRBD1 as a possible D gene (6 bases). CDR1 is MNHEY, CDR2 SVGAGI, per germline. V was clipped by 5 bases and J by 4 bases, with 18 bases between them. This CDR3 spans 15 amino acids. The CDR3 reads CASSPGQNYIYEQYF. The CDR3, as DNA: TGTGCCAGCAGTCCCGGACAGAATTATATTTACGAGCAGTACTTC.